This TCR beta chain was documented in a study of response to subunit inactivated influenza vaccine. Study results and limitations: It was the authors' suggestion that each seasonal influenza vaccination recruits few new T cells.

One entry per CDR3 protein, called by TCRdb with MiXCR from the RT-PCR reads. The sample has roughly 520,000 distinct CDR3 sequences, 25% seen once. This clonotype occurred a few times. Its cognate antigen is unknown. The input for sequencing was CD4+ T cells sorted from PBMCs, taken around 5 days after vaccination. The source of this sequence is a man aged 50-60 years who received an inactivated influenza vaccine.

The CDR3 bases are TGCGCCAGTACAATGGCCCAGAAACCTAGCACAGATACGCAGTATTTT. Protein sequence: CASTMAQKPSTDTQYF. The chain employs TRBV10-2 and TRBJ2-3, with no clear D. Germline V lookup: CDR1 WSHSY, CDR2 SAAADI. The CDR3 runs 16 residues. The V end lost 9 bases, the J end lost 0 bases, and 19 bases lay between the germline ends.